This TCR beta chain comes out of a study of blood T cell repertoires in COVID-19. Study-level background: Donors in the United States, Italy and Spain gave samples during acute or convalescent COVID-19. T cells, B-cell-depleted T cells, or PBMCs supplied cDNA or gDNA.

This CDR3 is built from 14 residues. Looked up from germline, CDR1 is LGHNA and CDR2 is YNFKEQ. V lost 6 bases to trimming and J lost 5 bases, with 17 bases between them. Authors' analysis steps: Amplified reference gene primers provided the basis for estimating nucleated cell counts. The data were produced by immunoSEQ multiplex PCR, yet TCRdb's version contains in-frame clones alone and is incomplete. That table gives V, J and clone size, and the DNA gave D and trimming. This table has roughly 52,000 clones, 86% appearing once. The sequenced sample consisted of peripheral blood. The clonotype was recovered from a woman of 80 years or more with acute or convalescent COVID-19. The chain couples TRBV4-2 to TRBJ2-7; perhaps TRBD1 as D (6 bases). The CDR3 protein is CASRDSPGSDEQYF. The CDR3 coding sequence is TGTGCCAGCAGGGACAGCCCAGGGAGCGACGAGCAGTACTTC.